This T cell receptor (beta chain) originates from a study of T-cell memory formation after mild COVID-19. This clonotype was seen only a few times. Trimming took 5 bases from V and 1 from J, leaving 8 bases between them. This CDR3 has 13 amino acids. TCRdb recomputed calls from the 5' RACE reads with MiXCR, one row per CDR3 protein. The sample lists 560,000 or so distinct CDR3 sequences, 17% occurring once. The V and J genes are TRBV12-3 or TRBV12-4 and TRBJ1-2; D is unresolved. The sample consisted of PBMCs or a T cell subset sorted from them (not recorded which). The source is an adult woman who had mild COVID-19 (a few samples of this study predate the infection). Cell type and time point are not known. The CDR3, as DNA: TGTGCCAGCAGTCCAAACAATAACTATGGCTACACCTTC. It specifies CASSPNNNYGYTF.